A single sample is the source of the 9 T cell receptor beta chains below, sequenced in a study of T cells in Graves' hyperthyroidism and ophthalmopathy. The TCR beta CDR3 regions underwent amplification using RNA transcripts as the source. The HTBI primer set was used in a first-round RT-PCR of the TCR CDR3. TCRdb used MiXCR to reprocess the multiplex PCR reads, holding one entry per CDR3 protein. The table shows approximately 690,000 distinct CDR3 sequences, with more than 20% occurring only once. Sequenced: blood. The receptors were gathered from a man aged 25 to 40 with Graves' ophthalmopathy.

This clonotype was recorded a few times. This rearrangement joins TRBV28 to TRBJ1-2, with D unclear. Trimming cost V 7 bases and J 4 bases, with 13 bases left between them. The CDR3 has 13 residues. Per germline, CDR1 MDHEN and CDR2 SYDVKM. Here the CDR3 DNA reads TGTGCCAGCACCTCCCGGTCATTCTATGGCTACACCTTC. This encodes CASTSRSFYGYTF.

The sample holds many counts of this clonotype. V is TRBV7-2 and J is TRBJ2-3; 7 bases fit TRBD2. The CDR3 has 15 residues. After removal of 2 bases from V and 4 bases from J, the junction contained 6 bases not matched to a gene. Germline CDR1 is SGHTA and CDR2 is FQGNSA. CDR3 nucleotide sequence: TGTGCCAGCAGCTTACTCGCGGGAGTGTCAGATACGCAGTATTTT. Translating gives CASSLLAGVSDTQYF.

This clonotype was counted many times. The rearrangement uses TRBV29-1 and TRBJ2-1, with 10 bases aligning to TRBD2. V lost 7 bases to trimming and J lost 10 bases; unmatched junction nucleotides: 13. The CDR3 is 14 amino acids. The germline gives CDR1 SQVTM, CDR2 ANQGSEA. The CDR3 bases are TGCAGCGGGGGAGGAGCGGGAGGGCCGAGAGAGCAGTTCTTC. It is translated as CSGGGAGGPREQFF.

This chain connects TRBV6-1 to TRBJ2-7; TRBD2 matches at 7 bases. Germline V lookup: CDR1 MNHNS, CDR2 SASEGT. CDR3 length: 15 residues. V gave up 2 bases and J gave up 0 bases; unmatched junction bases: 4. CDR3 loop: CASSEREEISYEQYF. The CDR3 coding sequence is TGTGCCAGCAGTGAACGGGAGGAAATCTCCTACGAGCAGTACTTC.

The chain carries TRBV5-1 and TRBJ2-7; possibly TRBD1 for D (6 bases). V was clipped by 4 bases and J by 4 bases, with 15 bases between them. CDR3 length: 14 residues. From germline, CDR1 is SGHRS and CDR2 YFSETQ. CDR3 amino acids: CASSPPTGPYEQYF. CDR3 nucleotides: TGCGCCAGCAGCCCCCCGACAGGTCCGTACGAGCAGTACTTC.

There are many counts of this clonotype. J is TRBJ2-7 and V is TRBV29-1; D possibly uses TRBD1 or TRBD2 (5 bases each). CDR1 is SQVTM and CDR2 is ANQGSEA in the germline V gene. V was shortened by 6 bases and J by 3 bases, with 15 bases between the two germline ends. The CDR3 spans 13 residues. The CDR3 nucleotides read TGCAGCGTGGGTACTGGGACCAACTACGAGCAGTACTTC. Translation: CSVGTGTNYEQYF.

The J gene is TRBJ2-4, the V gene TRBV20-1; D is undetermined. Between the trimmed V and J ends, which lost 0 bases and 0 bases, there was a span of 15 bases. This CDR3 region has 17 residues. The germline CDR1 and CDR2 sequences are DFQATT and SNEGSKA (reference sequence). For the CDR3, the DNA is TGCAGTGCTAGAGATCGATCTGGGCTACTAGCCAAAAACATTCAGTACTTC. It specifies CSARDRSGLLAKNIQYF.

This rearrangement joins TRBV9 to TRBJ2-2; D not resolved. Germline V gene lookup returns CDR1 SGDLS and CDR2 YYNGEE. V was cut by 0 bases and J by 0 bases, with 9 bases left in between. The CDR3 is made up of 16 amino acids. The CDR3 DNA follows: TGTGCCAGCAGCGTAGAACGGGTCGCGAACACCGGGGAGCTGTTTTTT. Amino acids: CASSVERVANTGELFF.

The chain joins TRBV12-3 or TRBV12-4 to TRBJ2-5; possible D gene TRBD2, 6 bases. This CDR3 is built from 15 residues. V dropped 6 bases and J dropped 2 bases, with 16 bases sitting between them. The CDR3 reads CASSPGTSEQETQYF. The CDR3 nucleotides are TGTGCCAGCAGCCCAGGGACTTCCGAACAAGAGACCCAGTACTTC.